These 2 T cell receptor beta chains were all obtained from the same sample, sequenced in a study of shared clonotypes between healthy human individuals. Repertoires were generated with immunoSEQ multiplex PCR, while TCRdb's copy carries only in-frame clones and drops some. The data contain 300,000 or so clones, around 67% of them seen just once; the ten biggest clones take up around a tenth. Sequencing was performed on memory CD4+ T cells sorted from blood. As to subset: CD45RA-negative fraction. Receptors were obtained from a young man in good health.

This clone was detected only once. A single base separates this from a much larger clone, so it may be a read error. This chain uses TRBV29-1 with TRBJ2-7; tentatively, D is TRBD1 or TRBD2 (6 bases each). The V and J ends lost 7 bases and 6 bases respectively, with 13 bases between them. Germline-derived CDR1 and CDR2 are SQVTM and ANQGSEA. The CDR3 covers 11 residues. The CDR3 region has the DNA TGCAGCGCGGGCAGGGGAGGCGAGCAGTACTTC. This encodes CSAGRGGEQYF.

The chain joins TRBV28 to TRBJ1-1; no clear D gene. With 7 bases removed from V and 3 bases from J, the gap between germline ends came to 12 bases. Germline CDR1 reads MDHEN; CDR2 reads SYDVKM. The CDR3 sequence is 13 residues long. The CDR3 DNA sequence: TGTGCCAGCATTACGGGCAGGTACACTGAAGCTTTCTTT. This gives the protein CASITGRYTEAFF.